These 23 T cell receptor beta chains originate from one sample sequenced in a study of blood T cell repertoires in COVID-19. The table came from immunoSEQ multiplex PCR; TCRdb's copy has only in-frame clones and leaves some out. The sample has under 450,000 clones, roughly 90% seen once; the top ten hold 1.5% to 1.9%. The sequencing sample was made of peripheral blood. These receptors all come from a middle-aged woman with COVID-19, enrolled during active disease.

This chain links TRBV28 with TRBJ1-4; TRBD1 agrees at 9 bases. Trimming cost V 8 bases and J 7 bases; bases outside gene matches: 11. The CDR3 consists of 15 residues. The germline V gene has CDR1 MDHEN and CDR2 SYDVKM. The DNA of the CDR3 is TGTGCCAGCGGTATAATGGGACAGGGCGGTGAAAAACTGTTTTTT. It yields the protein CASGIMGQGGEKLFF.

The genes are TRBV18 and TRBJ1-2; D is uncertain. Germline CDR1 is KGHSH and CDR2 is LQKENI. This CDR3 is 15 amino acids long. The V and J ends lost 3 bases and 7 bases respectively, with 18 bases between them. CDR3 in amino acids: CASSPGTPREGGYTF. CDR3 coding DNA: TGTGCCAGCTCACCGGGCACACCCAGAGAGGGTGGCTACACCTTC.

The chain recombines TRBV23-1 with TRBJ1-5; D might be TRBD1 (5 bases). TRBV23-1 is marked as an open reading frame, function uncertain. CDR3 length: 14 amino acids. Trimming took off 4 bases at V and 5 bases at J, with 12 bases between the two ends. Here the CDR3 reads CASSLIRAHQPQHF. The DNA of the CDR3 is TGCGCCAGCAGTCTAATCAGGGCCCATCAGCCCCAGCATTTT.

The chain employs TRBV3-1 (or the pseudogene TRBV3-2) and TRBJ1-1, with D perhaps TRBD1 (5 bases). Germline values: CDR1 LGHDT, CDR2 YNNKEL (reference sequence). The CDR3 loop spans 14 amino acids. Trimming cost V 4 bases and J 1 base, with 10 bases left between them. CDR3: CASSLRRGNTEAFF. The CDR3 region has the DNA TGTGCCAGCAGCCTGAGGAGGGGGAACACTGAAGCTTTCTTT.

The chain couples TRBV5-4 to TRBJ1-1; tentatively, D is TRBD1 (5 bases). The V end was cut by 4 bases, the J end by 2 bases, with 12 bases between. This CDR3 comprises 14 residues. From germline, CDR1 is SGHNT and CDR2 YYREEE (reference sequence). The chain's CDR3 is CASSPRDSNTEAFF. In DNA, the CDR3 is TGTGCCAGCAGCCCCCGTGACAGCAACACTGAAGCTTTCTTT. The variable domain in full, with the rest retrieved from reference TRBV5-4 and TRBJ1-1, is ETGVTQSPTHLIKTRGQQVTLRCSSQSGHNTVSWYQQALGQGPQFIFQYYREEENGRGNFPPRFSGLQFPNYSSELNVNALELDDSALYLCASSPRDSNTEAFFGQGTRLTVV.

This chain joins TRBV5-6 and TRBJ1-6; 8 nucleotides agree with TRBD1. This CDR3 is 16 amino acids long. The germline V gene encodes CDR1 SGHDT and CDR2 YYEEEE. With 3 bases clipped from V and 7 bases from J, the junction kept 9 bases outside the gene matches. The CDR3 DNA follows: TGTGCCAGCAGCTGGACAGGGAACATGGGGAATTCACCCCTCCACTTT. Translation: CASSWTGNMGNSPLHF.

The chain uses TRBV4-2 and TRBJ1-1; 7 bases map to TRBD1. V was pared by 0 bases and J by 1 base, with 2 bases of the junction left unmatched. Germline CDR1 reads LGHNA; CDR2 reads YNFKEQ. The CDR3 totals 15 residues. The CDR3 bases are TGTGCCAGCAGCCAAGAGGGACAGTGGAACACTGAAGCTTTCTTT. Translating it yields CASSQEGQWNTEAFF.

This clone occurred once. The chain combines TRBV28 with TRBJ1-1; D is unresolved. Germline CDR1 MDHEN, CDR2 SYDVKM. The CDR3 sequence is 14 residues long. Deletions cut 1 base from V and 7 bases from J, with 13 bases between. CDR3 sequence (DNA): TGTGCCAGCAGTTTATTGGTGACATCTTTTGAAGCTTTCTTT. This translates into CASSLLVTSFEAFF.

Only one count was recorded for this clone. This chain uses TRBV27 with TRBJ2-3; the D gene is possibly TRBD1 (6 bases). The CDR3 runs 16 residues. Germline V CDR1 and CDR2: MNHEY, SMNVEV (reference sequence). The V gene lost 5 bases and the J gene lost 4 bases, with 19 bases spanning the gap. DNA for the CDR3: TGTGCCAGCAGTGGAATCCGGGACACAGGATCAGATACGCAGTATTTT. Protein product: CASSGIRDTGSDTQYF.

The CDR3 loop reads CASSPSYYRDKAWEFYEQYF. CDR3 DNA: TGCGCCAGCAGCCCATCCTATTACCGGGACAAGGCCTGGGAGTTCTACGAGCAGTACTTC. The chain combines TRBV4-3 with TRBJ2-7; tentative D call: TRBD1 (6 bases). Per germline, CDR1 LGHNA and CDR2 YSLEER. The CDR3 sequence is 20 residues long. Trimming shortened V by 4 bases and J by 3 bases, and 31 bases separated the two germline ends.

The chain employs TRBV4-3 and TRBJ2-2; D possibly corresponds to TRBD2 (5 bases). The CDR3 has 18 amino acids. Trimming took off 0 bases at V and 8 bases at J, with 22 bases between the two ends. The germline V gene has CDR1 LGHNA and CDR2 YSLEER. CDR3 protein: CASSQDALRSTSGGELFF. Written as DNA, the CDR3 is TGCGCCAGCAGCCAAGATGCGTTGAGAAGCACTTCGGGGGGGGAGCTGTTTTTT.

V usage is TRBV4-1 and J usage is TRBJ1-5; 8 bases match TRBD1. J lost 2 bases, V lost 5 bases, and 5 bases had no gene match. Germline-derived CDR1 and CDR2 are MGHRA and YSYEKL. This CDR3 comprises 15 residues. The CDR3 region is CASSYSGQGNQPQHF. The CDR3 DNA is TGCGCCAGCAGCTACTCGGGACAGGGCAATCAGCCCCAGCATTTT.

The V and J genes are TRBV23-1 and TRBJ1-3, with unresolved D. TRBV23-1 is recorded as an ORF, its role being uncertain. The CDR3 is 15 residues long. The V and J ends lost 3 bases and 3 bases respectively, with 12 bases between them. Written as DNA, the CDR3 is TGCGCCAGCAGTCATCCGCCGCCAGGTGGAAACACCATATATTTT. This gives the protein CASSHPPPGGNTIYF.

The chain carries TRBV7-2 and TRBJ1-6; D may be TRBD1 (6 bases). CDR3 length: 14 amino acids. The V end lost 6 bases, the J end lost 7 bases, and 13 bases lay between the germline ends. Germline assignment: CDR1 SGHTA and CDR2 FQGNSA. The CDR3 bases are TGTGCCAGCAGTCTCAACAGGGTCAATTCACCCCTCCACTTT. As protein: CASSLNRVNSPLHF.

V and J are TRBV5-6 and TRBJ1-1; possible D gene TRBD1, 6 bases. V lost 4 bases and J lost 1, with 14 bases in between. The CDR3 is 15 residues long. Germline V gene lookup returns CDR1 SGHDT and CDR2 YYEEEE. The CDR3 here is CASSRARGSNTEAFF. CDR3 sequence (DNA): TGTGCCAGCAGCCGTGCAAGGGGGTCGAACACTGAAGCTTTCTTT.

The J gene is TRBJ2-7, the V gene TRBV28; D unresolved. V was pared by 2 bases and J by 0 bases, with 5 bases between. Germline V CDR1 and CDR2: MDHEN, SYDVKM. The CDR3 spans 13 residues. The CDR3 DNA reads TGTGCCAGCAGTTTAGGAGTCTCCTACGAGCAGTACTTC. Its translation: CASSLGVSYEQYF. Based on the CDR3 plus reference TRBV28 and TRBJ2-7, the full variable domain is DVKVTQSSRYLVKRTGEKVFLECVQDMDHENMFWYRQDPGLGLRLIYFSYDVKMKEKGDIPEGYSVSREKKERFSLILESASTNQTSMYLCASSLGVSYEQYFGPGTRLTVT.

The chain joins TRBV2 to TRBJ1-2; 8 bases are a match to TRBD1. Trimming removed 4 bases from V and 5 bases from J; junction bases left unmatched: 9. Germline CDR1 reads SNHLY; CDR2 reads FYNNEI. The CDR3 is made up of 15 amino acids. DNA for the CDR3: TGTGCCAGCAGTGTACTTTCAGGGGGCAATTATGGCTACACCTTC. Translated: CASSVLSGGNYGYTF.

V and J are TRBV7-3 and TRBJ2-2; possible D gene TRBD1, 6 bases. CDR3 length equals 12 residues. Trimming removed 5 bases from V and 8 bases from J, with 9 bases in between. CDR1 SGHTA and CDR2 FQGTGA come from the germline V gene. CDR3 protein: CASSQGLGELFF. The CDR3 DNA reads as TGTGCCAGCAGCCAGGGGCTGGGGGAGCTGTTTTTT. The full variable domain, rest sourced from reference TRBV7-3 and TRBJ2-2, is GAGVSQTPSNKVTEKGKYVELRCDPISGHTALYWYRQSLGQGPEFLIYFQGTGAADDSGLPNDRFFAVRPEGSVSTLKIQRTERGDSAVYLCASSQGLGELFFGEGSRLTVL.

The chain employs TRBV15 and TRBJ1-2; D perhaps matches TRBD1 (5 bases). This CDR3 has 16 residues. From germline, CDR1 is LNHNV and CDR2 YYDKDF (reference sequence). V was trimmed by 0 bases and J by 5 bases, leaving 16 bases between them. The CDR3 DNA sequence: TGTGCCACCAGCAGAGATGGGGTCCCGCAGGGTTATGGCTACACCTTC. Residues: CATSRDGVPQGYGYTF.

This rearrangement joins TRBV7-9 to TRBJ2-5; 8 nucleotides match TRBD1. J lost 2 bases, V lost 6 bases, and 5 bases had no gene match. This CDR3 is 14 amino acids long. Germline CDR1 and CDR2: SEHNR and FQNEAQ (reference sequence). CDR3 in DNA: TGTGCCAGCAGACCCAGGGGGCCGCAAGAGACCCAGTACTTC. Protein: CASRPRGPQETQYF.

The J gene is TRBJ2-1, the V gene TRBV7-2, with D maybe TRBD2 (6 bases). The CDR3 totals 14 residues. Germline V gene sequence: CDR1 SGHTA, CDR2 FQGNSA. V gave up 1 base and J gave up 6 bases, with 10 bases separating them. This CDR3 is CASSLVGGVNEQFF. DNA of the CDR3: TGTGCCAGCAGCTTAGTCGGAGGGGTCAATGAGCAGTTCTTC.

The CDR3 coding sequence is TGTGCCTGGAGCCCTCGGGACAGAAGGATGAACACTGAAGCTTTCTTT. It translates to CAWSPRDRRMNTEAFF. The chain couples TRBV30 to TRBJ1-1; TRBD1 agrees at 7 bases. This CDR3 has 16 residues. After removal of 3 bases from V and 0 bases from J, the junction contained 10 bases not matched to a gene. Germline CDR1 GTSNPN, CDR2 SVGIG (reference sequence).

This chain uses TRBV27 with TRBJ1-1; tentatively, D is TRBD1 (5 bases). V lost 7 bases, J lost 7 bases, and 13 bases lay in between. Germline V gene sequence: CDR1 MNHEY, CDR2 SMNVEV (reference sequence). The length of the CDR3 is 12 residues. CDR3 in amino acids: CASKAGLDEAFF. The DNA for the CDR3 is TGTGCCAGCAAAGCAGGGTTAGATGAAGCTTTCTTT.